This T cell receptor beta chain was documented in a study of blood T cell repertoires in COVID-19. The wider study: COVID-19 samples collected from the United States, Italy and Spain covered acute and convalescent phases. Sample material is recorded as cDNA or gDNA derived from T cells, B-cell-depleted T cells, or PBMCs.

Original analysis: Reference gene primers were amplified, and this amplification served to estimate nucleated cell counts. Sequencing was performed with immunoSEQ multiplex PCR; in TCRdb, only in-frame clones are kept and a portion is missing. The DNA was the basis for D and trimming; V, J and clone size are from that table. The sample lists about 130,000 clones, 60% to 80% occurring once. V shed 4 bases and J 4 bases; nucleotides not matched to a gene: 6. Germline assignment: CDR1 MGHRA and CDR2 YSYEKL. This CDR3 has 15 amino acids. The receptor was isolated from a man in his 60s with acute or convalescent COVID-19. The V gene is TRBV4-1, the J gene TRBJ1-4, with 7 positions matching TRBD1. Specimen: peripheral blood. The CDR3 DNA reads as TGCGCCAGCAGCCCTACAGGGGCAGGTAATGAAAAACTGTTTTTT. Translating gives CASSPTGAGNEKLFF.